This T cell receptor beta chain was captured by sequencing in a study of shared clonotypes between healthy human individuals. Naive CD8 isolation took CD45RO-negative cells positively selected for CCR7 and excluded terminally differentiated effector memory CD45RA+ cells. TCRdb keeps only in-frame clones here, not all; method: immunoSEQ multiplex PCR. The table records fewer than 850,000 clones, just over 95% of them present only once. CDR1 and CDR2 from the germline V gene are SEHNR and FQNEAQ (reference sequence). The CDR3 sequence is 12 residues long. V was pared by 5 bases and J by 9 bases, with 10 bases between.

The chain joins TRBV7-9 to TRBJ2-2; TRBD2 is a possible D gene (6 bases). The sequenced sample was naive CD8+ T cells sorted from blood. The receptor was isolated from a young man in good health. The CDR3 loop is CASSPGVWELFF. The CDR3 coding sequence is TGTGCCAGCAGCCCGGGGGTGTGGGAGCTGTTTTTT.